A single T cell receptor beta chain is shown here with its context. The CDR3 totals 13 residues. Trimming took 4 bases from V and 12 from J; bases not matched to a gene: 11. CDR1 is KGHSH and CDR2 is LQKENI in the germline V gene. Measured with immunoSEQ multiplex PCR; TCRdb has only the in-frame clones, and not every one. Of approximately 490,000 clones in the sample, less than 90% are singletons; the top ten hold 6.5% to 9.5%. The sample originates from a study of blood T cell repertoires in COVID-19. Overall study context: Acute and convalescent COVID-19 samples came from the United States, Italy and Spain.

Individuals drawn from around 25 US areas were roughly 18 to 100 years old. The chain employs TRBV18 and TRBJ1-1; 7 positions match TRBD1. The sequencing sample was made of PBMCs or T cells enriched from blood (not recorded which). The sequence was collected from a woman aged 55-70 years who had recovered from COVID-19. The CDR3 sequence: CASSRPDRPGTFF. CDR3 sequence (DNA): TGTGCCAGCTCACGACCGGACAGGCCTGGGACTTTCTTT.